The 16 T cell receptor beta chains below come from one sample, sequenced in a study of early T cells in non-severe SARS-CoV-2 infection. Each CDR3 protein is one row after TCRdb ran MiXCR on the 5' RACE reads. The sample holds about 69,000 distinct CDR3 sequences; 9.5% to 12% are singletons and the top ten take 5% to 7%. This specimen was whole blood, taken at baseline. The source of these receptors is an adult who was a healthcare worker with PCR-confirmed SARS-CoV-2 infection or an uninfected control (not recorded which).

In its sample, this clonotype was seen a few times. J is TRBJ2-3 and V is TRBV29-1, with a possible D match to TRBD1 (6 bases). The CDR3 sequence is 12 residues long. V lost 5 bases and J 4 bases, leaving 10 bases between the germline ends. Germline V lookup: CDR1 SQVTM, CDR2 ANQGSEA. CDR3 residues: CSVNRVPDTQYF. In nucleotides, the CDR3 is TGCAGCGTTAACAGGGTACCAGATACGCAGTATTTT.

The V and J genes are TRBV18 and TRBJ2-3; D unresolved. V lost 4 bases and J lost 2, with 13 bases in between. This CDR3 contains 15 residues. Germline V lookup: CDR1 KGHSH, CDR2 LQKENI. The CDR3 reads CASSLSNTYTDTQYF. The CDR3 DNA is TGTGCCAGCTCACTCTCTAATACCTACACAGATACGCAGTATTTT.

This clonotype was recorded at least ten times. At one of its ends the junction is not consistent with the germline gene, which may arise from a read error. The CDR3 loop reads CASSLSAGGVGELFF. The DNA of the CDR3 is TGCGCCAGCAGCTTGTCAGCGGGAGGGGTCGGGGAGCTGTTTTTT. This chain links TRBV7-2 with TRBJ2-2, with TRBD2 matching 10 bases. In germline, CDR1 is SGHTA, CDR2 FQGNSA. The CDR3 loop spans 15 amino acids. Variable domain in full (rest from reference TRBV7-2 and TRBJ2-2): GAGVSQSPSNKVTEKGKDVELRCDPISGHTALYWYRQSLGQGLEFLIYFQGNSAPDKSGLPSDRFSAERTGGSVSTLTIQRTQQEDSAVYLCASSLSAGGVGELFFGEGSRLTVL.

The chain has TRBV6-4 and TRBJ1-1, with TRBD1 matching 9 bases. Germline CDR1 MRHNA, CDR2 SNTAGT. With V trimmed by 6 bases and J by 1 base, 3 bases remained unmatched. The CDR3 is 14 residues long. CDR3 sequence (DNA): TGTGCCAGCAGGGGGGACAGGGAGAACACTGAAGCTTTCTTT. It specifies CASRGDRENTEAFF.

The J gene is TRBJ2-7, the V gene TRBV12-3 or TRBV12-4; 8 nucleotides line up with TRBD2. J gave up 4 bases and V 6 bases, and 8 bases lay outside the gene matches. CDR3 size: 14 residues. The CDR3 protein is CASRYSGSEYEQYF. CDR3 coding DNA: TGTGCCAGCAGGTACAGCGGGAGTGAGTACGAGCAGTACTTC.

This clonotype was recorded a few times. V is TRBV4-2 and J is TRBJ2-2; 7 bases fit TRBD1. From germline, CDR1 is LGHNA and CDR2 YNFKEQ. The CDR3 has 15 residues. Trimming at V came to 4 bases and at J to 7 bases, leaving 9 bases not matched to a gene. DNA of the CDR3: TGTGCCAGCAGCCCATTGCCAGGGGGTGGCGGGGAGCTGTTTTTT. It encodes CASSPLPGGGGELFF.

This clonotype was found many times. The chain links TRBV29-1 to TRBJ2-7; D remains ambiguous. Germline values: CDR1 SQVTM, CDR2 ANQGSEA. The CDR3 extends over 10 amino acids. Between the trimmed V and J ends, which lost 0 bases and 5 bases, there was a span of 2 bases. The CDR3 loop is CSVEDNEQYF. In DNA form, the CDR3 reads TGCAGCGTTGAAGACAACGAGCAGTACTTC.

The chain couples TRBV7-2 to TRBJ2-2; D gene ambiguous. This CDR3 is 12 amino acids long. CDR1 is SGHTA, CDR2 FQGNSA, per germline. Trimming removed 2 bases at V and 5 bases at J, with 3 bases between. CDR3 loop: CASSLRTGELFF. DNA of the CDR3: TGTGCCAGCAGCTTACGGACCGGGGAGCTGTTTTTT.

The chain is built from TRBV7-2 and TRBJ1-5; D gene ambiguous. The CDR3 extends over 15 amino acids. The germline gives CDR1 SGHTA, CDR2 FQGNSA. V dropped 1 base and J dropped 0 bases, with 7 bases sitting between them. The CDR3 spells CASSLEGGSNQPQHF. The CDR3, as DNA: TGTGCCAGCAGCTTAGAGGGAGGTAGCAATCAGCCCCAGCATTTT.

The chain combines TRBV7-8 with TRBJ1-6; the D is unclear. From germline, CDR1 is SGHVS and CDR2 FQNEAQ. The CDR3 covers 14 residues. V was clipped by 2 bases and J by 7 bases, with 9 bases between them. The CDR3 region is CASSLPGVNSPLHF. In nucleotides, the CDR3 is TGTGCCAGCAGCTTACCGGGAGTCAATTCACCCCTCCACTTT.

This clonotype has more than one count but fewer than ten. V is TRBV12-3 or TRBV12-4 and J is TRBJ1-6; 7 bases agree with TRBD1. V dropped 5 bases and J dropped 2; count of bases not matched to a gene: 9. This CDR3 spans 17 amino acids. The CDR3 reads CASSDEGAIPYNSPLHF. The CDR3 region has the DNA TGTGCCAGCAGTGACGAGGGGGCTATCCCCTATAATTCACCCCTCCACTTT.

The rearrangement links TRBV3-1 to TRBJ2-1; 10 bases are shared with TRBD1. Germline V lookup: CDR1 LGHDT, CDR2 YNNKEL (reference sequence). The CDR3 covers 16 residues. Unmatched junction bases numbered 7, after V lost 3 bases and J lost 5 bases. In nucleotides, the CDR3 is TGTGCCAGCAGCCAGCTTGGGGACAGGGGTAACAATGAGCAGTTCTTC. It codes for CASSQLGDRGNNEQFF.

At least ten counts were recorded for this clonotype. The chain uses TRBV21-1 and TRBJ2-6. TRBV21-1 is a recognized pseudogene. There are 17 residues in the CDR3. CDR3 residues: CASSAKDRASGANVLTF. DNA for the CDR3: TGTGCCAGCAGCGCCAAGGACAGAGCCTCTGGGGCCAACGTCCTGACTTTC.

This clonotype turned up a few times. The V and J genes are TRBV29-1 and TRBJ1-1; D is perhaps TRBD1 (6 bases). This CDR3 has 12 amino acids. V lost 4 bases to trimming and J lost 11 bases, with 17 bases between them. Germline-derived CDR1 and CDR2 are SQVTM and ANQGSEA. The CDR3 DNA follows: TGCAGCGTTGTAGGGGGTATCGAGGGTGCTTTCTTT. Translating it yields CSVVGGIEGAFF. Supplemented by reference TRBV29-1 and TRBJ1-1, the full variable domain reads SAVISQKPSRDICQRGTSLTIQCQVDSQVTMMFWYRQQPGQSLTLIATANQGSEATYESGFVIDKFPISRPNLTFSTLTVSNMSPEDSSIYLCSVVGGIEGAFFGQGTRLTVV.

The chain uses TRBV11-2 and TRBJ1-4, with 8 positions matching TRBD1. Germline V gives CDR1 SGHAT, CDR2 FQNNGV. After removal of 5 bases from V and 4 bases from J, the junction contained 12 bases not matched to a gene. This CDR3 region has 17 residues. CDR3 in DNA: TGTGCCAGCAGCCTCCGGGGGGCGACAGGGGATAATGAAAAACTGTTTTTT. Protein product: CASSLRGATGDNEKLFF.

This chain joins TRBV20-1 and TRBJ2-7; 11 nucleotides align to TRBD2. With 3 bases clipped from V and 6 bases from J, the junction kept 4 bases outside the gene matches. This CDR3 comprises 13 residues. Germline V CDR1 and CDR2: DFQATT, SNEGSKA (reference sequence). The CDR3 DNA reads TGCAGTGCTAGTCGACTAGCGGGAATCGAGCAGTACTTC. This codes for CSASRLAGIEQYF.